This entry lists 7 T cell receptor beta chains sequenced from one sample in a study of blood T cells in healthy people across ages. Primers used in a second PCR of roughly 7 to 11 cycles were a sample-barcoded 5' primer and a J-beta primer mix. In TCRdb, the 5' RACE reads were re-called with MiXCR into one record per CDR3 protein. The repertoire consists of roughly 650,000 distinct CDR3 sequences, with 32% occurring once and the leading ten covering roughly 15%. Sequenced sample: blood. The source is a woman aged 80 or over in good health.

Concerning this clonotype: At one boundary the junction diverges from the germline segment, which might be a read error. The J gene is TRBJ2-5, the V gene TRBV14, with D maybe TRBD1 (5 bases). Germline V gene data show CDR1 as SGHDN and CDR2 as FVKESK. This CDR3 contains 14 residues. The CDR3 protein is CASNQDDSWETQYF. The CDR3 nucleotides read TGTGCCAGCAACCAAGACGACAGTTGGGAGACCCAGTACTTC. The whole variable domain, remainder taken from reference TRBV14 and TRBJ2-5, is EAGVTQFPSHSVIEKGQTVTLRCDPISGHDNLYWYRRVMGKEIKFLLHFVKESKQDESGMPNNRFLAERTGGTYSTLKVQPAELEDSGVYFCASNQDDSWETQYFGPGTRLLVL.

The table lists this clonotype with many counts. This chain links TRBV7-2 with TRBJ2-1; 7 bases are a match to TRBD2. CDR1 and CDR2 from the germline V gene are SGHTA and FQGNSA. The CDR3 totals 13 residues. Trimming cost V 5 bases and J 7 bases; bases outside gene matches: 5. For the CDR3, the DNA is TGTGCCAGCAGCCCTCCCGGGGGGAATGAGCAGTTCTTC. As protein: CASSPPGGNEQFF.

This clonotype has ten or more counts. This chain links TRBV15 with TRBJ2-4; 7 bases are shared with TRBD1. This CDR3 is 17 amino acids long. Germline CDR1 reads LNHNV; CDR2 reads YYDKDF (reference sequence). Losses at the gene ends were 4 bases for V and 0 bases for J; bases not matched to a gene: 9. CDR3: CATSTPERGLAKNIQYF. Here the CDR3 DNA reads TGTGCCACCAGCACACCCGAAAGGGGGCTAGCCAAAAACATTCAGTACTTC.

In this sample, this clonotype turned up many times. CDR3 sequence reads: CASIGQGRASTF. CDR3 DNA: TGTGCCAGCATAGGACAGGGGCGCGCCAGCACCTTC. The chain is built from TRBV12-3 or TRBV12-4 and TRBJ1-2; 9 bases are shared with TRBD1. J was trimmed by 13 bases and V by 7 bases; bases with no gene match: 10. This CDR3 has 12 residues.

The genes are TRBV20-1 and TRBJ1-6; D remains ambiguous. Germline V CDR1 and CDR2: DFQATT, SNEGSKA (reference sequence). The CDR3 loop spans 16 amino acids. Trimming removed 1 base at V and 7 bases at J, with 17 bases between. In nucleotides, the CDR3 is TGCAGTGCTAGAGGGGTTGGGTCCAATCCCAATTCACCCCTCCACTTT. Its translation is CSARGVGSNPNSPLHF.

This clonotype was seen at least ten times. The V gene is TRBV5-1, the J gene TRBJ2-3; 7 bases align to TRBD2. J was trimmed by 7 bases and V by 7 bases; bases with no gene match: 18. Germline V gene lookup returns CDR1 SGHRS and CDR2 YFSETQ. This CDR3 has 16 amino acids. CDR3 DNA sequence: TGCGCCAGCTTTGCCAGAGGGATAGCGGGCAGATATACGCAGTATTTT. Translating it yields CASFARGIAGRYTQYF.

This clonotype was counted ten times or more. The chain employs TRBV30 and TRBJ1-2; D call uncertain. Germline V gives CDR1 GTSNPN, CDR2 SVGIG (reference sequence). The CDR3 is 14 residues long. Deletions cut 0 bases from V and 0 bases from J, with 8 bases between. In DNA form, the CDR3 reads TGTGCCTGGAGTGTAACACGCACTAACTATGGCTACACCTTC. Its translation: CAWSVTRTNYGYTF.